Below, 30 T cell receptor beta chains from the same sample are listed, as sequenced in a study of identical twins (dated by TCRdb to between 2015 and 2016). The library was built by means of 5' RACE. TCRdb shows the sequencer as Illumina HiSeq 2000. TCRdb reprocessed the public reads (quality trimming at Q25 with fastp, clone calling with MiXCR) and kept in-frame beta chains. Every CDR3 protein is listed once, alongside the most common genes and DNA of its rows. The sample table contains around 960,000 distinct CDR3 sequences; only one count was recorded for around an eighth of them. Around 1.5% of the sample goes to the ten largest clones. The sample was also reused in another study, on yellow fever vaccine responses in identical twins.

The sequenced material came from PBMCs. Receptors were obtained from a woman between 18 and 29 years old in good health.

The chain combines TRBV11-2 with TRBJ2-2, with 10 positions matching TRBD2. Trimming took 2 bases from V and 3 from J; bases not matched to a gene: 15. Germline CDR1 SGHAT, CDR2 FQNNGV. The CDR3 contains 20 residues. The CDR3 spells CASSLLFLRASGRDTGELFF. In DNA, the CDR3 is TGTGCCAGCAGCTTATTGTTTCTGCGGGCTAGCGGGAGAGACACCGGGGAGCTGTTTTTT.

This clonotype turned up a few times. The chain combines TRBV28 with TRBJ2-1; the match to TRBD2 covers 13 bases. The CDR3 length is 15 residues. V was clipped by 5 bases and J by 5 bases; unmatched bases: 3. Per the germline V gene, CDR1 is MDHEN and CDR2 is SYDVKM. The CDR3: CASSTSGGADNEQFF. The CDR3 DNA is TGTGCCAGCAGTACTAGCGGGGGGGCAGACAATGAGCAGTTCTTC.

Here the CDR3 reads CASSFFAGPPNEQFF. In DNA, the CDR3 is TGTGCCAGCAGTTTTTTTGCGGGTCCCCCCAATGAGCAGTTCTTC. The V and J genes are TRBV27 and TRBJ2-1, with TRBD2 as a possible D gene (5 bases). The CDR3 loop spans 15 amino acids. Trimming took 3 bases from V and 6 from J, leaving 15 bases between them. Germline CDR1 MNHEY, CDR2 SMNVEV (reference sequence).

CDR3 sequence (DNA): TGTGCCAGCAGTACTAAAGGTCTAGCGAATGAGCAGTTCTTC. It encodes CASSTKGLANEQFF. The chain uses TRBV12-3 or TRBV12-4 and TRBJ2-1, with a possible D match to TRBD2 (6 bases). Trimming shortened V by 5 bases and J by 7 bases, and 15 bases separated the two germline ends. The CDR3 runs 14 residues.

The chain employs TRBV20-1 and TRBJ1-1; D unclear. CDR3 length equals 13 residues. Germline V gene lookup returns CDR1 DFQATT and CDR2 SNEGSKA (reference sequence). The CDR3 DNA sequence: TGCAGCCCTATTACAGTTGAGAACACTGAAGCTTTCTTT. The encoded protein is CSPITVENTEAFF.

The V and J genes are TRBV25-1 and TRBJ2-7; perhaps TRBD2 as D (6 bases). The V end lost 7 bases, the J end lost 1 base, and 17 bases lay between the germline ends. Germline assignment: CDR1 MGHDK and CDR2 SYGVNS. The CDR3 runs to 15 residues. The CDR3 protein is CASTGGTEWSYEQYF. The CDR3 nucleotides read TGTGCCAGCACAGGCGGGACGGAGTGGTCCTACGAGCAGTACTTC.

This clonotype was detected many times. CDR3 sequence reads: CASRRQGGSTDTQYF. CDR3 in DNA: TGTGCCAGCAGACGGCAGGGGGGAAGCACAGATACGCAGTATTTT. The chain is built from TRBV12-3 or TRBV12-4 and TRBJ2-3, with D perhaps matching TRBD1 (7 bases). There are 15 residues in the CDR3. Trimming pared 6 bases from V and 0 bases from J, leaving 13 bases between.

The V gene is TRBV29-1, the J gene TRBJ1-1; tentative D call: TRBD1 (6 bases). The CDR3 runs to 14 residues. V lost 1 base and J lost 8, with 17 bases in between. The germline V gene encodes CDR1 SQVTM and CDR2 ANQGSEA. CDR3 residues: CSVEVTGMGREAFF. CDR3 in DNA: TGCAGCGTTGAAGTCACAGGGATGGGTCGGGAAGCTTTCTTT.

In this sample, this clonotype turned up a few times. This rearrangement joins TRBV2 to TRBJ2-7; D not certain. V shed 8 bases and J shed 7 bases, with 9 bases lying between them. The CDR3 spans 10 residues. The germline V gene encodes CDR1 SNHLY and CDR2 FYNNEI. CDR3 residues: CASVAREQYF. The CDR3 DNA reads as TGTGCCAGCGTGGCGAGGGAGCAGTACTTC.

Many counts were recorded for this clonotype. V usage is TRBV4-1 and J usage is TRBJ2-1; D might be TRBD2 (5 bases). CDR1 MGHRA and CDR2 YSYEKL come from the germline V gene. The CDR3 covers 15 residues. The V and J ends lost 0 bases and 8 bases respectively, with 14 bases between them. The CDR3 region has the DNA TGCGCCAGCAGCCAAGAAGAGTCCCCGAGGGATGAGCAGTTCTTC. This codes for CASSQEESPRDEQFF.

The CDR3 region is CSASVGWWTGVYEQYV. For the CDR3, the DNA is TGCAGTGCTAGTGTTGGGTGGTGGACAGGGGTTTACGAGCAGTACGTC. This rearrangement joins TRBV20-1 to TRBJ2-7, with 9 bases fitting TRBD1. After removal of 3 bases from V and 4 bases from J, the junction contained 13 bases not matched to a gene. Germline-derived CDR1 and CDR2 are DFQATT and SNEGSKA (reference sequence). CDR3 length: 16 residues.

This clonotype was observed a few times. V is TRBV4-1 and J is TRBJ2-3; 7 bases line up with TRBD2. The V and J ends lost 3 bases and 3 bases, in that order; junction bases with no gene match: 15. The CDR3 runs 18 residues. Germline V gene data show CDR1 as MGHRA and CDR2 as YSYEKL. The CDR3 DNA reads TGCGCCAGCAGCCAGGTCCGGGCCAGGGAGGGCTGGACAGATACGCAGTATTTT. Protein sequence: CASSQVRAREGWTDTQYF.

In its sample, this clonotype was seen many times. The chain employs TRBV5-1 and TRBJ1-3; no definite D call. Trimming pared 4 bases from V and 1 base from J, leaving 12 bases between. CDR1 and CDR2 from the germline V gene are SGHRS and YFSETQ. This CDR3 contains 15 residues. The CDR3 sequence: CASSPWTDSGNTIYF. For the CDR3, the DNA is TGCGCCAGCAGCCCCTGGACGGATTCTGGAAACACCATATATTTT.

The chain recombines TRBV6-5 with TRBJ1-2; tentative D call: TRBD1 (5 bases). Germline V lookup: CDR1 MNHEY, CDR2 SVGAGI. CDR3 length: 13 residues. The V end lost 2 bases, the J end lost 7 bases, and 11 bases lay between the germline ends. The CDR3 region has the DNA TGTGCCAGCAGTTACGGGGGTAATAGTGGCTACACCTTC. The encoded protein is CASSYGGNSGYTF.

The genes are TRBV19 and TRBJ2-7, with 7 bases identical to TRBD2. Losses at the gene ends were 4 bases for V and 3 bases for J; bases not matched to a gene: 9. Germline V lookup: CDR1 LNHDA, CDR2 SQIVND (reference sequence). This CDR3 spans 15 amino acids. The CDR3 protein is CASSTVGGQNYEQYF. In nucleotides, the CDR3 is TGTGCCAGTAGTACGGTGGGAGGGCAAAACTACGAGCAGTACTTC.

Worth noting for this clonotype: A junction end diverges from the germline sequence, so it may reflect a read error. The rearrangement links TRBV11-2 to TRBJ1-2, with D perhaps matching TRBD1 (5 bases). This CDR3 is built from 14 residues. Germline CDR1 reads SGHAT; CDR2 reads FQNNGV. CDR3 sequence reads: CASNRGEGGYGYTF. CDR3 DNA: TGTGCCAGCAACCGAGGGGAGGGAGGCTATGGCTACACATTC.

V and J are TRBV23-1 and TRBJ1-5; a weak D match, TRBD1 (6 bases). TRBV23-1 is known as an ORF, though its function is uncertain. This CDR3 spans 19 amino acids. V dropped 6 bases and J dropped 1 base, with 25 bases sitting between them. CDR3 in amino acids: CASRKGALRQVGSNQPQHF. The CDR3 region has the DNA TGCGCCAGCAGGAAAGGCGCACTTCGACAGGTCGGGAGCAATCAGCCCCAGCATTTT.

The V gene is TRBV7-9, the J gene TRBJ1-1, with D possibly being TRBD1 (6 bases). The germline gives CDR1 SEHNR, CDR2 FQNEAQ (reference sequence). There are 17 residues in the CDR3. Trimming left V 0 bases short and J 0 bases short, with 14 bases between. The CDR3 sequence: CASSLAILGGMNTEAFF. CDR3 sequence (DNA): TGTGCCAGCAGCTTAGCGATTCTGGGGGGCATGAACACTGAAGCTTTCTTT.

The CDR3 DNA reads as TGTGCCAGGCAATCTCCCGGGACAGCGAACACCGGGGAGCTGTTTTTT. This encodes CARQSPGTANTGELFF. The V and J genes are TRBV7-9 and TRBJ2-2; 7 bases align to TRBD1. The CDR3 loop spans 16 amino acids. Looked up from germline, CDR1 is SEHNR and CDR2 is FQNEAQ (reference sequence). V gave up 9 bases and J gave up 0 bases; unmatched junction bases: 10.

The chain combines TRBV11-1 with TRBJ2-1; 10 bases are shared with TRBD2. This CDR3 is 19 amino acids long. Trimming removed 1 base from V and 4 bases from J; junction bases left unmatched: 13. Germline V gene sequence: CDR1 SGHAT, CDR2 FQDESV (reference sequence). DNA of the CDR3: TGTGCCAGCAGCTTAGTTCGGCTAGCGGGAGTAATCGGTTACAATGAGCAGTTCTTC. Residues: CASSLVRLAGVIGYNEQFF.

The genes are TRBV2 and TRBJ2-7, with 8 bases fitting TRBD1. The germline V gene has CDR1 SNHLY and CDR2 FYNNEI. Unmatched junction bases numbered 9, after V lost 8 bases and J lost 3 bases. This CDR3 has 14 residues. CDR3 protein: CASLRDRSYYEQYF. The CDR3 nucleotides read TGTGCCAGCCTAAGGGACAGGAGCTACTACGAGCAGTACTTC.

The rearrangement links TRBV5-1 to TRBJ1-1; 10 positions agree with TRBD1. Looked up from germline, CDR1 is SGHRS and CDR2 is YFSETQ. The V and J ends lost 4 bases and 4 bases, in that order; junction bases with no gene match: 10. This CDR3 is 16 amino acids long. DNA of the CDR3: TGCGCCAGCAGCCCAAGGGACAGGGGAGGAGGCACTGAAGCTTTCTTT. This encodes CASSPRDRGGGTEAFF.

The chain employs TRBV7-6 and TRBJ1-6, with TRBD1 matching 8 bases. The junction had 10 bases not matched to a gene; V was cut back by 5 bases and J by 10 bases. The CDR3 is 15 residues long. CDR1 SGHVS and CDR2 FNYEAQ come from the germline V gene. The CDR3 DNA reads as TGTGCCAGCAGCCGAACCACAGGGGGAGGATCACCCCTCCACTTT. This encodes CASSRTTGGGSPLHF. The variable domain in full, completed from reference TRBV7-6 and TRBJ1-6, reads GAGVSQSPRYKVTKRGQDVALRCDPISGHVSLYWYRQALGQGPEFLTYFNYEAQQDKSGLPNDRFSAERPEGSISTLTIQRTEQRDSAMYRCASSRTTGGGSPLHFGNGTRLTVT.

This clonotype was detected only a few times. The gene calls are TRBV11-1 and TRBJ2-6; tentative D call: TRBD2 (5 bases). The germline gives CDR1 SGHAT, CDR2 FQDESV (reference sequence). Trimming removed 5 bases at V and 0 bases at J, with 11 bases between. The CDR3 contains 16 residues. The CDR3 sequence is CASSRGITSGANVLTF. The CDR3 nucleotides are TGTGCCAGCAGCCGAGGGATCACCTCTGGGGCCAACGTCCTGACTTTC.

This chain links TRBV11-2 with TRBJ2-3, with 13 bases fitting TRBD2. CDR3 size: 16 residues. Germline V gene lookup returns CDR1 SGHAT and CDR2 FQNNGV. Unmatched junction bases numbered 2, after V lost 3 bases and J lost 2 bases. DNA for the CDR3: TGTGCCAGCAGCTTGGGGACTAGCGGGACCACAGATACGCAGTATTTT. Translating it yields CASSLGTSGTTDTQYF. Looking up the rest from reference TRBV11-2 and TRBJ2-3 gives the full variable domain: EAGVAQSPRYKIIEKRQSVAFWCNPISGHATLYWYQQILGQGPKLLIQFQNNGVVDDSQLPKDRFSAERLKGVDSTLKIQPAKLEDSAVYLCASSLGTSGTTDTQYFGPGTRLTVL.

This clonotype was detected ten times or more. This chain links TRBV29-1 with TRBJ2-3, with D possibly matching TRBD1 (6 bases). The V and J ends lost 6 bases and 1 base respectively, with 14 bases between them. The CDR3 runs 14 residues. From germline, CDR1 is SQVTM and CDR2 ANQGSEA. CDR3 sequence reads: CSVAGVFGTDTQYF. The CDR3 DNA is TGCAGCGTAGCAGGGGTTTTTGGCACAGATACGCAGTATTTT.

The chain uses TRBV4-1 and TRBJ2-5; D unclear. CDR1 is MGHRA, CDR2 YSYEKL, per germline. V was pared by 0 bases and J by 5 bases, with 10 bases between. This CDR3 region has 14 residues. For the CDR3, the DNA is TGCGCCAGCAGCCAAGATTCCTACTCCGAGACCCAGTACTTC. It codes for CASSQDSYSETQYF.

This clonotype has a handful of counts. The chain has TRBV4-1 and TRBJ1-1; 7 bases are shared with TRBD1. CDR3 length: 18 residues. The ends lost 0 bases at V and 7 bases at J; junction bases unmatched: 17. Looked up from germline, CDR1 is MGHRA and CDR2 is YSYEKL. The CDR3 sequence: CASSQEGPLTGRRGEAFF. Written as DNA, the CDR3 is TGCGCCAGCAGCCAAGAAGGTCCCCTGACAGGGAGGCGCGGTGAAGCTTTCTTT.

This chain joins TRBV4-1 and TRBJ2-7; TRBD2 aligns across 10 bases. From germline, CDR1 is MGHRA and CDR2 YSYEKL. J lost 2 bases, V lost 1 base, and 2 bases had no gene match. This CDR3 has 15 amino acids. For the CDR3, the DNA is TGCGCCAGCAGCCAAGCTAGCGGGAGTGCCTACGAGCAGTACTTC. It encodes CASSQASGSAYEQYF.

The chain employs TRBV28 and TRBJ2-7, with a possible D match to TRBD1 (6 bases). V lost 2 bases to trimming and J lost 4 bases, with 15 bases between them. The CDR3 has 15 amino acids. From germline, CDR1 is MDHEN and CDR2 SYDVKM. The CDR3 coding sequence is TGTGCCAGCAGTTTAGGACACAGGGTGACTTACGAGCAGTACGTC. Amino acid sequence: CASSLGHRVTYEQYV.